Below, 10 T cell receptor beta chains from the same sample are listed, as sequenced in a study of blood T cell repertoires in COVID-19. TCRdb keeps only in-frame clones here, not all; method: immunoSEQ multiplex PCR. The table lists 150,000 to 200,000 clones, around 87% of them singletons. The sample was peripheral blood. The origin of the receptors is a young man with active or convalescent COVID-19.

V usage is TRBV5-4 and J usage is TRBJ1-1; 9 positions agree with TRBD1. The CDR3 contains 14 residues. Looked up from germline, CDR1 is SGHNT and CDR2 is YYREEE (reference sequence). V was pared by 6 bases and J by 4 bases, with 7 bases of the junction left unmatched. The CDR3 sequence: CASTRTGVSTEAFF. CDR3 in DNA: TGTGCCAGCACCCGGACAGGGGTGAGCACTGAAGCTTTCTTT.

This clone showed up just a few times. The J gene is TRBJ1-2, the V gene TRBV27; 7 nucleotides match TRBD1. V lost 5 bases and J lost 6; bases outside the gene matches: 3. Germline V gives CDR1 MNHEY, CDR2 SMNVEV (reference sequence). The CDR3 is made up of 12 amino acids. The CDR3 loop is CASSLRGNGYTF. The CDR3 nucleotides are TGTGCCAGCAGTCTCAGGGGGAATGGCTACACCTTC.

The V call is TRBV3-1 (or the pseudogene TRBV3-2), the J call TRBJ2-3, with a tentative D call TRBD2 (6 bases). From germline, CDR1 is LGHDT and CDR2 YNNKEL (reference sequence). This CDR3 contains 14 residues. V gave up 3 bases and J gave up 5 bases, with 12 bases separating them. The CDR3 loop is CASSHRGGIDTQYF. The CDR3 nucleotides are TGTGCCAGCAGCCACCGTGGAGGGATAGATACGCAGTATTTT.

V is TRBV12-5 and J is TRBJ1-2, with 7 bases identical to TRBD1. The germline V gene has CDR1 LGHNT and CDR2 FRNRAP. Trimming cost V 0 bases and J 6 bases; bases outside gene matches: 13. This CDR3 is 17 amino acids long. The CDR3 region has the DNA TGTGCTAGTGGTTTGGTATCCGGCCAGGGGGAAATGGATGGCTACACCTTC. This codes for CASGLVSGQGEMDGYTF.

The rearrangement joins TRBV7-2 to TRBJ1-1, with 8 positions matching TRBD1. Looked up from germline, CDR1 is SGHTA and CDR2 is FQGNSA. The CDR3 extends over 15 amino acids. The J segment lost 1 base and the V segment lost 6 bases, leaving 7 bases of the junction unmatched. CDR3 sequence: CASSSTGTGNTEAFF. For the CDR3, the DNA is TGTGCCAGCAGTTCGACCGGGACAGGGAACACTGAAGCTTTCTTT. The full variable domain, with the rest looked up from reference TRBV7-2 and TRBJ1-1, is GAGVSQSPSNKVTEKGKDVELRCDPISGHTALYWYRQSLGQGLEFLIYFQGNSAPDKSGLPSDRFSAERTGGSVSTLTIQRTQQEDSAVYLCASSSTGTGNTEAFFGQGTRLTVV.

This clone was seen a single time. The chain has TRBV27 and TRBJ1-5, with D possibly matching TRBD1 (6 bases). Germline CDR1 reads MNHEY; CDR2 reads SMNVEV (reference sequence). This CDR3 has 14 amino acids. Trimming took 7 bases from V and 5 from J, leaving 15 bases between them. This chain's CDR3 is CASTPTGPHQPQHF. The CDR3 nucleotides are TGTGCCAGCACCCCTACAGGGCCCCATCAGCCCCAGCATTTT.

V and J are TRBV27 and TRBJ2-2; 7 bases are a match to TRBD1. V was clipped by 3 bases and J by 3 bases; unmatched bases: 10. The CDR3 is made up of 17 amino acids. The V gene's germline CDR1 is MNHEY and CDR2 SMNVEV (reference sequence). CDR3 sequence: CASSFLDRDDYTGELFF. In DNA, the CDR3 is TGTGCCAGCAGTTTTTTAGACAGGGATGATTACACCGGGGAGCTGTTTTTT.

This chain joins TRBV3-1 (or the pseudogene TRBV3-2) and TRBJ2-1; 10 bases map to TRBD2. Germline V gene sequence: CDR1 LGHDT, CDR2 YNNKEL (reference sequence). Losses at the gene ends were 3 bases for V and 7 bases for J; bases not matched to a gene: 9. The CDR3 has 16 residues. The CDR3 nucleotides read TGTGCCAGCAGCCACGGGCTAGCGGGAGAGGCAAATGAGCAGTTCTTC. Its translation is CASSHGLAGEANEQFF.

This clone has more than one count but fewer than ten. The chain has TRBV6-1 and TRBJ1-5; D not certain. V shed 3 bases and J shed 3 bases, with 9 bases lying between them. Germline CDR1 reads MNHNS; CDR2 reads SASEGT. CDR3 length equals 14 residues. CDR3 sequence (DNA): TGTGCCAGCAGTGAGAGAGAGTTCAATCAGCCCCAGCATTTT. Translating gives CASSEREFNQPQHF.

This sequence joins TRBV4-2 and TRBJ2-1; 7 bases fit TRBD2. The trim removed 1 base at V and 5 bases at J, leaving 8 bases unmatched. The CDR3 extends over 16 amino acids. Germline lookup yields CDR1 LGHNA and CDR2 YNFKEQ. The CDR3 here is CASSQVGLAVNNEQFF. Here the CDR3 DNA reads TGTGCCAGCAGCCAAGTTGGGCTAGCGGTAAACAATGAGCAGTTCTTC.